These 9 T cell receptor beta chains share one sample of origin, sequenced in a study of T cell responses to AZD1222 COVID-19 vaccine. TCRdb keeps only in-frame clones here, not all; method: immunoSEQ multiplex PCR. The table shows 120,000 or so clones, with approximately 91% occurring only once. The sample in question was peripheral blood, obtained on day 0 of AZD1222 vaccination. The origin of the receptors is an adult in good health.

This chain joins TRBV11-3 and TRBJ2-3; 9 bases are shared with TRBD2. Germline lookup yields CDR1 SGHNT and CDR2 YENEEA. The CDR3 has 15 amino acids. V dropped 1 base and J dropped 2; count of bases not matched to a gene: 1. As DNA, the CDR3 is TGTGCCAGCAGCTTAGGCGGGAGGGCCACAGATACGCAGTATTTT. Translating gives CASSLGGRATDTQYF.

The chain carries TRBV13 and TRBJ1-3; D is unclear. The CDR3 covers 15 residues. Trimming shortened V by 4 bases and J by 0 bases, and 10 bases separated the two germline ends. Germline V gene data show CDR1 as PRHDT and CDR2 as FYEKMQ (reference sequence). CDR3 nucleotide sequence: TGTGCCAGCAGCTCCGGACGGCTCTCTGGAAACACCATATATTTT. The encoded protein is CASSSGRLSGNTIYF.

This chain joins TRBV6-2 or TRBV6-3 and TRBJ1-5; no definite D call. The CDR3 sequence is 15 residues long. The germline V and J ends were trimmed by 2 bases and 0 bases, with 8 bases remaining between them. Germline values: CDR1 MNHEY, CDR2 SVGEGT. The DNA of the CDR3 is TGTGCCAGCAGTTACATCGATTATAGCAATCAGCCCCAGCATTTT. It yields the protein CASSYIDYSNQPQHF.

The chain has TRBV7-3 and TRBJ1-5; TRBD1 matches 8 bases. The CDR3 loop spans 15 amino acids. V dropped 4 bases and J dropped 1; count of bases not matched to a gene: 3. The germline V gene has CDR1 SGHTA and CDR2 FQGTGA. This chain's CDR3 is CASSSGQGSNQPQHF. CDR3 in DNA: TGTGCCAGCAGCTCAGGACAGGGAAGCAATCAGCCCCAGCATTTT.

The V and J genes are TRBV3-1 (or the pseudogene TRBV3-2) and TRBJ1-2, with D possibly being TRBD1 (5 bases). V lost 1 base and J lost 13, with 19 bases in between. The CDR3 has 14 residues. Per germline, CDR1 LGHDT and CDR2 YNNKEL (reference sequence). CDR3 sequence reads: CASSQVSGRSFPTF. CDR3 sequence (DNA): TGTGCCAGCAGCCAAGTATCGGGACGGAGTTTTCCCACCTTC.

This chain joins TRBV12-5 and TRBJ1-5; 10 bases map to TRBD1. The CDR3 has 13 amino acids. Germline V CDR1 and CDR2: LGHNT, FRNRAP. Trimming at V came to 6 bases and at J to 6 bases, leaving 2 bases not matched to a gene. CDR3 amino acids: CASGRDRGQPQHF. The CDR3 coding sequence is TGTGCTAGTGGAAGGGACAGGGGTCAGCCCCAGCATTTT. The variable domain in full, completed from reference TRBV12-5 and TRBJ1-5, reads DARVTQTPRHKVTEMGQEVTMRCQPILGHNTVFWYRQTMMQGLELLAYFRNRAPLDDSGMPKDRFSAEMPDATLATLKIQPSEPRDSAVYFCASGRDRGQPQHFGDGTRLSIL.

The chain carries TRBV18 and TRBJ1-2; no firm D call. The germline gives CDR1 KGHSH, CDR2 LQKENI. Trimming took off 0 bases at V and 14 bases at J, with 19 bases between the two ends. This CDR3 spans 14 amino acids. The CDR3 DNA reads TGTGCCAGCTCACCACCATCTGTTGATTTGGTTGGGACCTTC. It is translated as CASSPPSVDLVGTF.

A word on this clone: The junction does not match germline at one end; this may be a read error. The chain is built from TRBV7-9 and TRBJ1-1, with D maybe TRBD1 (5 bases). Germline CDR1 and CDR2: SEHNR and FQNEAQ (reference sequence). This CDR3 region has 15 residues. CDR3: CVSSLVAGRGTEAFF. The CDR3 DNA reads as TGTGTCAGCAGCTTAGTGGCAGGGAGGGGCACTGAAGCTTTCTTT.

A single count supports this clone. The rearrangement uses TRBV30 and TRBJ1-2; D is unclear. V was clipped by 1 base and J by 8 bases, with 20 bases between them. This CDR3 region has 15 residues. CDR1 is GTSNPN, CDR2 SVGIG, per germline (reference sequence). This CDR3 is CAWSEGLGLGEGYTF. In nucleotides, the CDR3 is TGTGCCTGGAGTGAGGGTCTAGGGCTTGGGGAGGGCTACACCTTC.